These 9 T cell receptor beta chains share one sample of origin, sequenced in a study of human T cells and chemical hapten exposure. Total RNA extraction was carried out from unfractionated whole blood. MiXCR was run by TCRdb on the 5' RACE reads, yielding one entry per CDR3 protein. Of some 150,000 distinct CDR3 sequences in the sample, roughly 4% were seen once. These receptors were obtained from a female donor in good health.

This clonotype was recorded a few times. This rearrangement joins TRBV20-1 to TRBJ1-6, with unresolved D. The CDR3 spans 14 residues. Germline CDR1 is DFQATT and CDR2 is SNEGSKA (reference sequence). V lost 4 bases, J lost 0 bases, and 7 bases lay in between. The CDR3 region has the DNA TGCAGTGCTACGCTTAGCTCCTATAATTCACCCCTCCACTTT. The encoded protein is CSATLSSYNSPLHF.

This clonotype was detected many times. This rearrangement joins TRBV6-5 to TRBJ2-3; 8 nucleotides match TRBD1. Per germline, CDR1 MNHEY and CDR2 SVGAGI. This CDR3 region has 15 residues. The junction had 9 bases not matched to a gene; V was cut back by 7 bases and J by 3 bases. The CDR3 region is CASTGQGSRTDTQYF. The CDR3 DNA reads TGTGCCAGCACCGGACAGGGTAGTCGAACAGATACGCAGTATTTT.

Points on this clonotype: A much larger clone is a single base away; this may be a read error. The rearrangement uses TRBV28 and TRBJ2-4; TRBD1 might be the D (6 bases). Per germline, CDR1 MDHEN and CDR2 SYDVKM. The CDR3 is 13 amino acids. V shed 6 bases and J shed 7 bases, with 13 bases lying between them. CDR3 amino acids: CASSRLQGNIQYF. The CDR3 DNA sequence: TGTGCCAGCAGCCGTCTACAGGGTAACATTCAGTACTTC.

Many counts were recorded for this clonotype. This rearrangement joins TRBV28 to TRBJ2-1; 9 nucleotides align to TRBD1. Germline CDR1 and CDR2: MDHEN and SYDVKM. The CDR3 runs 15 residues. With 6 bases clipped from V and 7 bases from J, the junction kept 10 bases outside the gene matches. In DNA form, the CDR3 reads TGTGCCAGCAGCTTACGGGGGACAGGGATTAATGAGCAGTTCTTC. The encoded protein is CASSLRGTGINEQFF. Together with reference TRBV28 and TRBJ2-1, the CDR3 gives the full variable domain: DVKVTQSSRYLVKRTGEKVFLECVQDMDHENMFWYRQDPGLGLRLIYFSYDVKMKEKGDIPEGYSVSREKKERFSLILESASTNQTSMYLCASSLRGTGINEQFFGPGTRLTVL.

This clonotype occurred many times. The chain is built from TRBV12-3 or TRBV12-4 and TRBJ2-2; D call uncertain. The CDR3 has 13 amino acids. V lost 5 bases, J lost 4 bases, and 8 bases lay in between. The CDR3 DNA follows: TGTGCCAGCAGTCCCCCGGCCACCGGGGAGCTGTTTTTT. Translating it yields CASSPPATGELFF.

This clonotype has at least ten counts. The chain joins TRBV7-2 to TRBJ1-6; D gene unclear. Between the trimmed V and J ends, which lost 5 bases and 9 bases, there was a span of 17 bases. From germline, CDR1 is SGHTA and CDR2 FQGNSA. This CDR3 has 15 amino acids. CDR3 bases: TGTGCCAGCAGCCCCGTCATCTTTGCAAGTTCACCCCTCCACTTT. It encodes CASSPVIFASSPLHF.

In this sample, this clonotype turned up many times. The V call is TRBV7-2, the J call TRBJ2-3; 12 bases line up with TRBD2. With 5 bases clipped from V and 4 bases from J, the junction kept 4 bases outside the gene matches. The CDR3 covers 15 residues. Per the germline V gene, CDR1 is SGHTA and CDR2 is FQGNSA. CDR3 sequence reads: CASSPSGGAADTQYF. CDR3 nucleotide sequence: TGTGCCAGCAGCCCTAGCGGGGGGGCCGCAGATACGCAGTATTTT.

This clonotype was seen at least ten times. The gene calls are TRBV29-1 and TRBJ1-1; 8 bases fit TRBD1. V shed 5 bases and J 3 bases; nucleotides not matched to a gene: 8. Germline loops: CDR1 SQVTM, CDR2 ANQGSEA. The CDR3 runs to 14 residues. This CDR3 reads CSVHTGGSDTEAFF. The CDR3 DNA sequence: TGCAGCGTTCATACAGGGGGGTCGGACACTGAAGCTTTCTTT.

This clonotype was counted many times. This chain uses TRBV12-3 or TRBV12-4 with TRBJ1-2; possible D gene TRBD1, 6 bases. The V end was cut by 4 bases, the J end by 2 bases, with 11 bases between. This CDR3 comprises 14 residues. Here the CDR3 reads CASSSRGKNYGYTF. CDR3 coding DNA: TGTGCCAGCAGTTCCAGGGGCAAGAACTATGGCTACACCTTC.